One sample yielded the 21 T cell receptor beta chains listed below, sequenced in a study of Ad26.COV2.S vaccination and SARS-CoV-2 variants. Treatment given: around 19 received Ad26.COV2.S at low or high dose, single or two shots; 5 received placebo; per-sample allocation not given. After the first vaccine or placebo injection, samples were drawn on day 63. Clones were sequenced by immunoSEQ multiplex PCR, and TCRdb holds only the in-frame ones, with some missing. Here the sample spans hundreds of thousands of clones, 80% to 90% being singletons. This material consisted of peripheral blood, taken in a trial of Ad26.COV2.S vaccine versus placebo. These receptors originate from a person between 18 and 65 years old who received the Ad26.COV2.S COVID-19 vaccine or a placebo.

The chain is built from TRBV6-6 and TRBJ2-7; 9 bases fit TRBD1. The CDR3 contains 16 residues. V lost 1 base and J lost 3; bases outside the gene matches: 7. Germline V CDR1 and CDR2: MNHNY, SVGAGI (reference sequence). The DNA of the CDR3 is TGTGCCAGCAGTTACTTCCAAGACAGGGGGATCTACGAGCAGTACTTC. It translates to CASSYFQDRGIYEQYF.

The gene calls are TRBV3-1 (or the pseudogene TRBV3-2) and TRBJ2-7; 14 nucleotides agree with TRBD2. Germline-derived CDR1 and CDR2 are LGHDT and YNNKEL (reference sequence). CDR3 size: 17 residues. After removal of 3 bases from V and 4 bases from J, the junction contained 8 bases not matched to a gene. This CDR3 reads CASSQDRLAGGWYEQYF. CDR3 DNA sequence: TGTGCCAGCAGCCAGGATAGACTAGCGGGAGGGTGGTACGAGCAGTACTTC.

V gene TRBV6-2 or TRBV6-3 combines with J gene TRBJ2-3; 10 nucleotides agree with TRBD1. Per germline, CDR1 MNHEY and CDR2 SVGEGT. Losses at the gene ends were 2 bases for V and 2 bases for J; bases not matched to a gene: 1. This CDR3 contains 15 residues. CDR3 bases: TGTGCCAGCAGTTACGGACAGGGGGACACAGATACGCAGTATTTT. As protein: CASSYGQGDTDTQYF.

The V gene is TRBV5-5, the J gene TRBJ2-5; 9 bases are shared with TRBD1. With V trimmed by 3 bases and J by 3 bases, 6 bases remained unmatched. The CDR3 contains 15 residues. The germline CDR1 and CDR2 sequences are SGHKS and YYEKEE (reference sequence). The CDR3 DNA sequence: TGTGCCAGCAGCTCCCCGGGACAGGGAAAAGAGACCCAGTACTTC. Translation gives CASSSPGQGKETQYF.

This clone was found a few times. The chain couples TRBV27 to TRBJ2-2, with TRBD1 identical over 9 bases. The CDR3 runs 17 residues. V lost 5 bases, J lost 6 bases, and 13 bases stayed unmatched. The germline gives CDR1 MNHEY, CDR2 SMNVEV (reference sequence). Here the CDR3 DNA reads TGTGCCAGCAGTATACAATCCGGGACAGGGACCCCCGGGGAGCTGTTTTTT. This codes for CASSIQSGTGTPGELFF.

Comments on this clone: Because the CDR3 is missing its conserved closing phenylalanine or tryptophan, this is likely a read error. The DNA is left out, because the CDR3 cannot be placed on it with certainty; the CDR3 is given as TCRdb lists it. The V gene is TRBV21-1, the J gene TRBJ1-5. TRBV21-1 is labeled a pseudogene. The CDR3 spans 8 amino acids, including both terminal residues. The CDR3 loop is CASRDSLA.

V gene TRBV5-1 combines with J gene TRBJ2-1; 8 bases line up with TRBD1. The CDR3 runs 15 residues. V gave up 4 bases and J gave up 7 bases; unmatched junction bases: 10. Germline CDR1 reads SGHRS; CDR2 reads YFSETQ. The CDR3 DNA reads TGCGCCAGCAGCCCGGGACAGGTCCCGGGGAATGAGCAGTTCTTC. Translating gives CASSPGQVPGNEQFF.

The chain combines TRBV3-1 (or the pseudogene TRBV3-2) with TRBJ1-2; TRBD1 matches 10 bases. CDR3 length: 16 residues. V dropped 0 bases and J dropped 6; count of bases not matched to a gene: 7. Germline lookup yields CDR1 LGHDT and CDR2 YNNKEL (reference sequence). CDR3 in DNA: TGTGCCAGCAGCCAAGATTGGCGACAGGGGGCGAATGGCTACACCTTC. Translation gives CASSQDWRQGANGYTF.

The V gene is TRBV6-5, the J gene TRBJ1-2; D remains ambiguous. The CDR3 totals 14 residues. Germline V gives CDR1 MNHEY, CDR2 SVGAGI. V lost 4 bases, J lost 7 bases, and 16 bases lay in between. CDR3 sequence: CASSSPPFIGGYTF. DNA of the CDR3: TGTGCCAGCAGTTCGCCCCCGTTCATAGGTGGCTACACCTTC.

The rearrangement uses TRBV15 and TRBJ2-7; 7 bases map to TRBD2. CDR1 and CDR2 (germline): LNHNV, YYDKDF (reference sequence). The CDR3 spans 17 residues. V gave up 0 bases and J gave up 5 bases; unmatched junction bases: 13. The DNA of the CDR3 is TGTGCCACCAGCAGAGATCTTGGCGGGAGTAAAGCCCACGAGCAGTACTTC. Its translation is CATSRDLGGSKAHEQYF.

The chain uses TRBV18 and TRBJ1-4; possible D gene TRBD1, 5 bases. CDR3 size: 17 residues. V shed 0 bases and J shed 2 bases, with 13 bases lying between them. Per the germline V gene, CDR1 is KGHSH and CDR2 is LQKENI. Here the CDR3 reads CASSPPAGTTTNEKLFF. The CDR3 DNA reads TGTGCCAGCTCACCACCCGCCGGGACGACGACTAATGAAAAACTGTTTTTT.

The rearrangement uses TRBV6-5 and TRBJ2-1, with 7 bases that match TRBD1. CDR1 MNHEY and CDR2 SVGAGI come from the germline V gene. Trimming at V came to 7 bases and at J to 9 bases, leaving 9 bases not matched to a gene. This CDR3 region has 13 residues. CDR3 loop: CASTPTGESEQFF. The CDR3 nucleotides are TGTGCCAGCACCCCTACAGGGGAGAGTGAGCAGTTCTTC.

The chain has TRBV30 and TRBJ2-7; possibly TRBD1 for D (5 bases). This CDR3 is built from 14 residues. CDR1 GTSNPN and CDR2 SVGIG come from the germline V gene (reference sequence). V was clipped by 2 bases and J by 0 bases, with 11 bases between them. CDR3 loop: CAWSRTPSSYEQYF. The CDR3 DNA reads as TGTGCCTGGAGTAGGACACCAAGCTCCTACGAGCAGTACTTC.

This clone came up once. This rearrangement joins TRBV7-2 to TRBJ2-3; D unresolved. CDR1 is SGHTA, CDR2 FQGNSA, per germline. Deletions cut 3 bases from V and 6 bases from J, with 7 bases between. The CDR3 totals 12 residues. CDR3 DNA sequence: TGTGCCAGCAGCTTCATTTTCGATACGCAGTATTTT. Protein sequence: CASSFIFDTQYF.

The V gene is TRBV10-2, the J gene TRBJ1-1; possible D gene TRBD1, 6 bases. Germline CDR1 WSHSY, CDR2 SAAADI. This CDR3 has 12 amino acids. V lost 0 bases and J 10 bases, leaving 9 bases between the germline ends. The CDR3 protein is CASSESDSAAFF. The CDR3 bases are TGCGCCAGCAGTGAGTCGGACAGTGCAGCTTTCTTT.

The chain joins TRBV12-3 or TRBV12-4 to TRBJ1-1, with 7 positions matching TRBD1. V gave up 5 bases and J gave up 4 bases; unmatched junction bases: 4. CDR3 length: 13 residues. Here the CDR3 DNA reads TGTGCCAGCAGTCTCTCAGGGGGCACTGAAGCTTTCTTT. This sequence encodes CASSLSGGTEAFF.

The V call is TRBV11-3, the J call TRBJ2-5; D is unresolved. The V end lost 4 bases, the J end lost 5 bases, and 11 bases lay between the germline ends. Per germline, CDR1 SGHNT and CDR2 YENEEA. CDR3 size: 13 residues. The CDR3 nucleotides read TGTGCCAGCAGCTCGAACAGTGGGGAGACCCAGTACTTC. Protein product: CASSSNSGETQYF. Complete variable domain (other parts from reference TRBV11-3 and TRBJ2-5): EAGVVQSPRYKIIEKKQPVAFWCNPISGHNTLYWYLQNLGQGPELLIRYENEEAVDDSQLPKDRFSAERLKGVDSTLKIQPAELGDSAVYLCASSSNSGETQYFGPGTRLLVL.

The chain joins TRBV3-1 (or the pseudogene TRBV3-2) to TRBJ1-4, with unresolved D. The CDR3 has 13 amino acids. Germline V gives CDR1 LGHDT, CDR2 YNNKEL (reference sequence). V lost 5 bases and J lost 0, with 4 bases in between. CDR3 nucleotides: TGTGCCAGCAGCAAAGCAACTAATGAAAAACTGTTTTTT. This gives the protein CASSKATNEKLFF.

This clone came up once. The same CDR3 also results from other DNA sequences found in this sample. This chain joins TRBV9 and TRBJ2-2; no reliable D call. In germline, CDR1 is SGDLS, CDR2 YYNGEE. Between the trimmed V and J ends, which lost 0 bases and 2 bases, there was a span of 5 bases. CDR3 length equals 14 residues. CDR3 sequence reads: CASSVGRNTGELFF. The CDR3 DNA follows: TGTGCCAGCAGCGTAGGAAGAAACACCGGGGAGCTGTTTTTT. Variable domain in full (rest from reference TRBV9 and TRBJ2-2): DSGVTQTPKHLITATGQRVTLRCSPRSGDLSVYWYQQSLDQGLQFLIQYYNGEERAKGNILERFSAQQFPDLHSELNLSSLELGDSALYFCASSVGRNTGELFFGEGSRLTVL.

The V call is TRBV5-4, the J call TRBJ1-1; D unresolved. V lost 1 base and J 1 base, leaving 11 bases between the germline ends. The length of the CDR3 is 15 residues. CDR1 and CDR2 from the germline V gene are SGHNT and YYREEE (reference sequence). CDR3 nucleotide sequence: TGTGCCAGCAGCTTGTGGGCAGCCAGGAACACTGAAGCTTTCTTT. Amino acid sequence: CASSLWAARNTEAFF.

This chain uses TRBV5-6 with TRBJ1-2; TRBD1 might be the D (5 bases). This CDR3 region has 14 residues. The germline V and J ends were trimmed by 0 bases and 3 bases, with 9 bases remaining between them. Germline V gene lookup returns CDR1 SGHDT and CDR2 YYEEEE. The CDR3 region is CASSLEGMDYGYTF. The CDR3 coding sequence is TGTGCCAGCAGCTTGGAGGGGATGGACTATGGCTACACCTTC.